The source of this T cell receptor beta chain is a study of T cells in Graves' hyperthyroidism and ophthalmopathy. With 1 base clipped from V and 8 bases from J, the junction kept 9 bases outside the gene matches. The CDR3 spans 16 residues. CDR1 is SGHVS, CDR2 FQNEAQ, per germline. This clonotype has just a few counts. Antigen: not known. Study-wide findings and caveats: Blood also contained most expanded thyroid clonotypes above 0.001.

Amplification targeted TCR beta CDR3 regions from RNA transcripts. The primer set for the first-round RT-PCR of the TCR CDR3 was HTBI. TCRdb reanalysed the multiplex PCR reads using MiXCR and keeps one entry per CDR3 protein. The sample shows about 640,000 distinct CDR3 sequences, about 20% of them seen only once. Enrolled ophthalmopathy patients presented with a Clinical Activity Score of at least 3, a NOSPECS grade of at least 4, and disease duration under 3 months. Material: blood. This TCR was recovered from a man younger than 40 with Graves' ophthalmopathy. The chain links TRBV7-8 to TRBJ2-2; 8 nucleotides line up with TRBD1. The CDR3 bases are TGTGCCAGCAGCTTAGTTCCCCAGGGGGCAACGGGGGAGCTGTTTTTT. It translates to CASSLVPQGATGELFF. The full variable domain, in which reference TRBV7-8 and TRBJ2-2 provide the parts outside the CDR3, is GAGVSQSPRYKVAKRGQDVALRCDPISGHVSLFWYQQALGQGPEFLTYFQNEAQLDKSGLPSDRFFAERPEGSVSTLKIQRTQQEDSAVYLCASSLVPQGATGELFFGEGSRLTVL.